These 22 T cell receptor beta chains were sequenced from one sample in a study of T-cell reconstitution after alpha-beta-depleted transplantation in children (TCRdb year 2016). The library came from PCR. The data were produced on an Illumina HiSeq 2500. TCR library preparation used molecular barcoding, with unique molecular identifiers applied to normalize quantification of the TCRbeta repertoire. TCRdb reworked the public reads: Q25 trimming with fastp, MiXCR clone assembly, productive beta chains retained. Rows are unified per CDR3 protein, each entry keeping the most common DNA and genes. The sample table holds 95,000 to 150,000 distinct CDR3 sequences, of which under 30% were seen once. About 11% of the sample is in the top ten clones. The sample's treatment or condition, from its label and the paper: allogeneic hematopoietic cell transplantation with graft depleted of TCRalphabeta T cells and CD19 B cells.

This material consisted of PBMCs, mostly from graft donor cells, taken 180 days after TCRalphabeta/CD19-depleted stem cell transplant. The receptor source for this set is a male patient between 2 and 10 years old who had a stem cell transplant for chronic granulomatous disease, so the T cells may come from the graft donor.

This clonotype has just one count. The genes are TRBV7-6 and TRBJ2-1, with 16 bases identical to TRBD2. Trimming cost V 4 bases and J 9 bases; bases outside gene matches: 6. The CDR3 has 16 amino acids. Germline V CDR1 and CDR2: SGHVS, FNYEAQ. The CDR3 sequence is CASSSGTSGGAFEQFF. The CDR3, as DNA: TGTGCCAGCAGCTCCGGGACTAGCGGGGGGGCGTTTGAGCAGTTCTTC. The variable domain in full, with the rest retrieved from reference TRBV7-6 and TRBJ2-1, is GAGVSQSPRYKVTKRGQDVALRCDPISGHVSLYWYRQALGQGPEFLTYFNYEAQQDKSGLPNDRFSAERPEGSISTLTIQRTEQRDSAMYRCASSSGTSGGAFEQFFGPGTRLTVL.

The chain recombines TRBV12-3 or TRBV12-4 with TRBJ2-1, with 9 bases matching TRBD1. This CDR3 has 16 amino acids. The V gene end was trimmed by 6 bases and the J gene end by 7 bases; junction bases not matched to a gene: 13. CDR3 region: CASSGDRVITRNEQFF. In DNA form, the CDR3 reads TGTGCCAGCAGCGGGGACAGGGTTATTACTAGGAATGAGCAGTTCTTC.

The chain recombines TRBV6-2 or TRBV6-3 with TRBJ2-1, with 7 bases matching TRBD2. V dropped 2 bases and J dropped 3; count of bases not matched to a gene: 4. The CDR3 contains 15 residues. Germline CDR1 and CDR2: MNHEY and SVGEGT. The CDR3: CASSYEVAGYNEQFF. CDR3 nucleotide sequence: TGTGCCAGCAGTTACGAAGTAGCGGGCTACAATGAGCAGTTCTTC.

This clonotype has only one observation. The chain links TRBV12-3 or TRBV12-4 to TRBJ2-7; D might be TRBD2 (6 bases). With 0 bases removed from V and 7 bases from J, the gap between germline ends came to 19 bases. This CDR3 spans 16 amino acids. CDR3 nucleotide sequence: TGTGCCAGCAGTTTAGCCGCGGGATCAAAGATGGGGGAGCAGTACTTC. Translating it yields CASSLAAGSKMGEQYF.

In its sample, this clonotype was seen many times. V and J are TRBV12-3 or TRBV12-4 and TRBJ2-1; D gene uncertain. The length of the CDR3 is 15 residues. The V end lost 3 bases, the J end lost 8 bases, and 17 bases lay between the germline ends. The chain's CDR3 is CASSFSDWRGYEQFF. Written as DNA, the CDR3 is TGTGCCAGCAGTTTCTCAGACTGGCGAGGCTATGAGCAGTTCTTC.

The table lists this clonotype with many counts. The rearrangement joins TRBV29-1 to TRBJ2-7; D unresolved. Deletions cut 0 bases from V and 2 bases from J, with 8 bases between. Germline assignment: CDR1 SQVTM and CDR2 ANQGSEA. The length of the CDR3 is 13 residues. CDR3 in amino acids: CSVEEDQPYEQYF. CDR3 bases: TGCAGCGTTGAAGAAGACCAGCCCTACGAGCAGTACTTC.

CDR3 amino acids: CSVGPRFTDTQYF. In DNA form, the CDR3 reads TGCAGCGTTGGCCCGCGGTTCACAGATACGCAGTATTTT. The chain recombines TRBV29-1 with TRBJ2-3, with D unclear. Per germline, CDR1 SQVTM and CDR2 ANQGSEA. The CDR3 contains 13 residues. V was pared by 4 bases and J by 2 bases, with 10 bases between.

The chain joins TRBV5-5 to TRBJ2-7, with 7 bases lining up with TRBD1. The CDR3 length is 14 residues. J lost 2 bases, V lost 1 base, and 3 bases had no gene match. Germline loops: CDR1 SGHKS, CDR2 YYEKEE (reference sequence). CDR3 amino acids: CASSLYRGPYEQYF. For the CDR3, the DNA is TGTGCCAGCAGCTTGTACAGGGGCCCCTACGAGCAGTACTTC. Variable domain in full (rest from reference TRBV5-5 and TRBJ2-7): DAGVTQSPTHLIKTRGQQVTLRCSPISGHKSVSWYQQVLGQGPQFIFQYYEKEERGRGNFPDRFSARQFPNYSSELNVNALLLGDSALYLCASSLYRGPYEQYFGPGTRLTVT.

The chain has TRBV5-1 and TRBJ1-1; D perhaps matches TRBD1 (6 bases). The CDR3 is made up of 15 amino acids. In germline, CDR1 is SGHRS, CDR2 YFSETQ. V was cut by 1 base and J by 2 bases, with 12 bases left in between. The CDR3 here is CASSLSGTTNTEAFF. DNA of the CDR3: TGCGCCAGCAGCTTGAGTGGGACAACAAACACTGAAGCTTTCTTT.

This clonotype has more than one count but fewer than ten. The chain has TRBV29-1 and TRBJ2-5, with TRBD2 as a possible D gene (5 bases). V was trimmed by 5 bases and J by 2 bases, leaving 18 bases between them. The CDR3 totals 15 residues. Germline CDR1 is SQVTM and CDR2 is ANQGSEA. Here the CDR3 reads CSVRVGIAFQETQYF. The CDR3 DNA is TGCAGCGTTAGAGTCGGGATAGCTTTTCAAGAGACCCAGTACTTC.

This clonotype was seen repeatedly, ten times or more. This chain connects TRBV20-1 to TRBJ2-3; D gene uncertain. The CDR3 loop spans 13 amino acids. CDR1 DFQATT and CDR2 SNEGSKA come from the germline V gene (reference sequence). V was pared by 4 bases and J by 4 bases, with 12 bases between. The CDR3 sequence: CSAMMAWPDTQYF. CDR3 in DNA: TGCAGTGCTATGATGGCGTGGCCAGATACGCAGTATTTT.

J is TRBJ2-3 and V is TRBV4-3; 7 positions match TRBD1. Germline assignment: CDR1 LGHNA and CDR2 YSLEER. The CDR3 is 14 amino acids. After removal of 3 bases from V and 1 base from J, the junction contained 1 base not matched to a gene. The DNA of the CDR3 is TGCGCCAGCAGCCACGGACAGGGCACAGATACGCAGTATTTT. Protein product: CASSHGQGTDTQYF.

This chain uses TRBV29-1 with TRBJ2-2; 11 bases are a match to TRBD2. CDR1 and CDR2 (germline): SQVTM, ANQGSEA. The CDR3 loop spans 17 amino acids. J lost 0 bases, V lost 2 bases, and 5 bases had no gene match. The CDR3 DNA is TGCAGCGTTGAACTAGCGGGGGGTCTACCGAACACCGGGGAGCTGTTTTTT. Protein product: CSVELAGGLPNTGELFF.

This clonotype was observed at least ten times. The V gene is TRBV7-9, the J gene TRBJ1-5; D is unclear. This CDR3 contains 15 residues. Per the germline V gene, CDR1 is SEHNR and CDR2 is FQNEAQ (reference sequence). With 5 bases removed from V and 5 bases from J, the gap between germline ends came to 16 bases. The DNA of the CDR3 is TGTGCCAGCAGCCCCCTGCGGGGTGGGGATCAGCCCCAGCATTTT. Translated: CASSPLRGGDQPQHF.

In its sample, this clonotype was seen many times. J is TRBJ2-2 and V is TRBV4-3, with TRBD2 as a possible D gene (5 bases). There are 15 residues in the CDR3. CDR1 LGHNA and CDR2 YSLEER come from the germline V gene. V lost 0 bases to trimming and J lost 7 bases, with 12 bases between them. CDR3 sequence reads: CASSQDTGIGGELFF. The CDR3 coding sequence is TGCGCCAGCAGCCAAGATACGGGAATTGGCGGGGAGCTGTTTTTT.

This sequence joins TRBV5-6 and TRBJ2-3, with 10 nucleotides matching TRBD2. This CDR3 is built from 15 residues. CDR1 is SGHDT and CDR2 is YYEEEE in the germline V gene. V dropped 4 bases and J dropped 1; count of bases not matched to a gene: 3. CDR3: CASSTGLAGTDTQYF. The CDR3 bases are TGTGCCAGCAGCACTGGACTAGCGGGCACAGATACGCAGTATTTT.

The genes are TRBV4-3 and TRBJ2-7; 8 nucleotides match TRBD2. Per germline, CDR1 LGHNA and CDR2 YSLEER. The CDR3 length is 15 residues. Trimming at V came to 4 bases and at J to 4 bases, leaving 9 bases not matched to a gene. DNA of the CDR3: TGCGCCAGCAGCCCGAGCGGGAGAGGGCTGTACGAGCAGTACTTC. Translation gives CASSPSGRGLYEQYF.

The DNA of the CDR3 is TGTGCCATCAGTCCACGTCAGGAAGAGACCCAGTACTTC. Encoded protein: CAISPRQEETQYF. This rearrangement joins TRBV10-3 to TRBJ2-5; unclear D gene. Germline assignment: CDR1 ENHRY and CDR2 SYGVKD. The CDR3 runs 13 residues. The V end was cut by 5 bases, the J end by 3 bases, with 10 bases between.

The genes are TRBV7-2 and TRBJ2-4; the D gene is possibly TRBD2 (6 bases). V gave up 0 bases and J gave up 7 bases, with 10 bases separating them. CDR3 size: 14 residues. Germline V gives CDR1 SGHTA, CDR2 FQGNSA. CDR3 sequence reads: CASSLAGGMNIQYF. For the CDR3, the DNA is TGTGCCAGCAGCTTAGCTGGGGGGATGAACATTCAGTACTTC.

In DNA, the CDR3 is TGCAGTGCTAGTACTCCTAGCGGGGATTACGAGCAGTACTTC. The encoded protein is CSASTPSGDYEQYF. V usage is TRBV20-1 and J usage is TRBJ2-7; 9 bases agree with TRBD2. The CDR3 is 14 residues long. The trim removed 3 bases at V and 4 bases at J, leaving 7 bases unmatched. Germline assignment: CDR1 DFQATT and CDR2 SNEGSKA (reference sequence).

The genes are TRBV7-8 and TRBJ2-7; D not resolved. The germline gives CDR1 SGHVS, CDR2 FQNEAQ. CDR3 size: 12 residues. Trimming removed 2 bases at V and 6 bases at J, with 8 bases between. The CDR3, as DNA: TGTGCCAGCAGCTTAAAATTCTCCGAGCAGTACTTC. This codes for CASSLKFSEQYF.

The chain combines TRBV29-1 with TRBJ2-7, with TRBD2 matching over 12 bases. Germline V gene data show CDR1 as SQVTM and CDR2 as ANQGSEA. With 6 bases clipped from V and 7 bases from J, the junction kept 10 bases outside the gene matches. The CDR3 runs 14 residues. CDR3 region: CSVRLAGVMREQYF. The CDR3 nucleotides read TGCAGCGTGAGACTAGCGGGAGTGATGAGGGAGCAGTACTTC.